This T cell receptor beta chain comes out of a study of read filtering for tumor transcriptome and immune sequencing. The overall study: DNase treatment preceded whole-transcriptome library preparation. Study-wide results and caveats: IR-seq and RNA-seq agreed better without single-read clonotypes.

This library used roughly 370 ng RNA and molecular barcoded adaptors spanning alpha/delta and beta/gamma chains. TCRdb passed the reads through MiXCR, listing each CDR3 protein once. The sample includes around 25,000 distinct CDR3 sequences, 20% to 25% of them seen just once. V shed 11 bases and J 1 base; nucleotides not matched to a gene: 7. Germline CDR1 and CDR2: SNHLY and FYNNEI. This CDR3 is built from 13 residues. This clonotype was counted between two and nine times. The antigen remains unidentified. At the time of active disease, bone marrow was collected from every patient. J is TRBJ2-5 and V is TRBV2; 7 positions agree with TRBD2. Sequencing input: a population of CD138-negative cells sorted from bone marrow. The clonotype comes from a donor at least 40 years old with multiple myeloma. The CDR3 bases are TGTGCCGCATTAAGCGGGGCCCAAGAGACCCAGTACTTC. Translated, it gives CAALSGAQETQYF. The full variable domain, completed using reference TRBV2 and TRBJ2-5, is EPEVTQTPSHQVTQMGQEVILRCVPISNHLYFYWYRQILGQKVEFLVSFYNNEISEKSEIFDDQFSVERPDGSNFTLKIRSTKLEDSAMYFCAALSGAQETQYFGPGTRLLVL.